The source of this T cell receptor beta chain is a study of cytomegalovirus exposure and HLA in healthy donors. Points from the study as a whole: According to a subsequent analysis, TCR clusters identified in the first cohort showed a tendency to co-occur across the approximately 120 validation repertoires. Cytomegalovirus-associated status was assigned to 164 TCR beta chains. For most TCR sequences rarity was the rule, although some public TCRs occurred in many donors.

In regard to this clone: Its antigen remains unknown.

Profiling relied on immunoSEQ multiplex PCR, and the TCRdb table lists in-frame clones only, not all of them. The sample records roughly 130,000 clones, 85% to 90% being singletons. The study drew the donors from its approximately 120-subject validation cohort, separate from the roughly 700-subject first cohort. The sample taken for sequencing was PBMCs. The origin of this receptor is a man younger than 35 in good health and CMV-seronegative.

CDR3 sequence reads: CASSQRETQYF. The CDR3 coding sequence is TGTGCCAGCTCACAGCGGGAGACCCAGTACTTC. The chain has TRBV7-2 and TRBJ2-5, with D possibly matching TRBD2 (5 bases). The CDR3 runs to 11 residues. V gave up 8 bases and J gave up 5 bases, with 9 bases separating them. CDR1 is SGHTA, CDR2 FQGNSA, per germline.